These 11 T cell receptor beta chains were all obtained from the same sample, sequenced in a study of regulatory T cells in long-lasting Graves disease. In building TCR beta libraries, iRepertoire HTBI primers were used together with Arm-PCR of CDR3 regions. TCRdb used MiXCR to reprocess the multiplex PCR reads, holding one entry per CDR3 protein. Altogether about 430,000 distinct CDR3 sequences are present, 15% being singletons, with the ten largest covering roughly 8%. Specified time point: newly diagnosed GD, antithyroid drugs for less than 3 months. Generation of the TCR library employed RNA extracted from PBMCs. These same data were also listed under a study on T cells in Graves' hyperthyroidism and ophthalmopathy.

The specimen comprised peripheral blood mononuclear cells (PBMCs), sampled at new diagnosis, from a patient treated with antithyroid drugs. The receptors were gathered from a middle-aged woman with Graves disease.

This clonotype was counted a few times. The chain joins TRBV4-1 to TRBJ1-2; D perhaps matches TRBD1 (5 bases). This CDR3 is 13 amino acids long. The V end was cut by 3 bases, the J end by 6 bases, with 11 bases between. The germline CDR1 and CDR2 sequences are MGHRA and YSYEKL. CDR3 in amino acids: CASSHPGYDGYTF. As DNA, the CDR3 is TGCGCCAGCAGCCACCCAGGGTACGATGGCTACACCTTC.

The chain couples TRBV13 to TRBJ2-7; D is undetermined. V lost 5 bases, J lost 4 bases, and 12 bases lay in between. There are 13 residues in the CDR3. Germline CDR1 PRHDT, CDR2 FYEKMQ (reference sequence). The CDR3 DNA reads TGTGCCAGCAGCCCGGCACAGACTTACGAGCAGTACTTC. Protein: CASSPAQTYEQYF.

This clonotype occurred many times. The chain recombines TRBV10-3 with TRBJ1-1; D is unresolved. Germline loops: CDR1 ENHRY, CDR2 SYGVKD. V gave up 4 bases and J gave up 1 base, with 10 bases separating them. The CDR3 sequence is 14 residues long. The CDR3 sequence: CAISAHGENTEAFF. Written as DNA, the CDR3 is TGTGCCATCAGTGCGCACGGGGAGAACACTGAAGCTTTCTTT.

The chain has TRBV27 and TRBJ2-1; TRBD2 matches at 7 bases. Germline trimming cut 2 bases from V and 9 bases from J; bases unmatched to any gene: 4. The CDR3 runs 13 residues. Per germline, CDR1 MNHEY and CDR2 SMNVEV (reference sequence). CDR3 loop: CASSLTSASEQFF. The DNA of the CDR3 is TGTGCCAGCAGTTTAACTAGCGCAAGTGAGCAGTTCTTC.

This clonotype was seen ten or more times. The chain recombines TRBV20-1 with TRBJ2-7; TRBD2 is a possible D gene (5 bases). V lost 1 base to trimming and J lost 0 bases, with 10 bases between them. The CDR3 is made up of 14 amino acids. CDR1 and CDR2 (germline): DFQATT, SNEGSKA (reference sequence). The CDR3 region is CSARVPGSSYEQYF. The CDR3 DNA is TGCAGTGCTAGAGTACCGGGGAGCTCCTACGAGCAGTACTTC.

This clonotype was observed at least ten times. The J gene is TRBJ2-1, the V gene TRBV12-3 or TRBV12-4, with 8 positions matching TRBD2. V lost 3 bases and J lost 12; bases outside the gene matches: 10. The CDR3 is made up of 14 amino acids. The chain's CDR3 is CASSFSYRTSRQFF. The CDR3 DNA reads TGTGCCAGCAGTTTTTCTTATCGGACTAGCAGGCAGTTCTTC.

This clonotype was recorded at least ten times. The chain has TRBV18 and TRBJ2-7; TRBD1 agrees at 9 bases. Unmatched junction bases numbered 4, after V lost 5 bases and J lost 5 bases. From germline, CDR1 is KGHSH and CDR2 LQKENI. The CDR3 has 13 residues. This chain's CDR3 is CASSNRDRDEQYF. Here the CDR3 DNA reads TGTGCCAGCTCAAACCGGGACAGGGACGAGCAGTACTTC. The entire variable domain, with the rest obtained from reference TRBV18 and TRBJ2-7, is as follows: NAGVMQNPRHLVRRRGQEARLRCSPMKGHSHVYWYRQLPEEGLKFMVYLQKENIIDESGMPKERFSAEFPKEGPSILRIQQVVRGDSAAYFCASSNRDRDEQYFGPGTRLTVT.

A few counts support this clonotype. This chain connects TRBV19 to TRBJ2-2; maybe TRBD1 (5 bases). The CDR3 contains 15 residues. Germline V lookup: CDR1 LNHDA, CDR2 SQIVND (reference sequence). Trimming removed 5 bases from V and 7 bases from J, with 17 bases in between. The CDR3, as DNA: TGTGCCAGTAGTGTGCCCCAGGGTATTGGCGGGGAGCTGTTTTTT. Residues: CASSVPQGIGGELFF.

This clonotype was observed many times. The chain is built from TRBV2 and TRBJ2-5; TRBD2 matches at 12 bases. CDR1 is SNHLY and CDR2 is FYNNEI in the germline V gene. The trim removed 4 bases at V and 4 bases at J, leaving 4 bases unmatched. The CDR3 is made up of 15 amino acids. The CDR3 loop reads CASSGLAGEIETQYF. Here the CDR3 DNA reads TGTGCCAGCAGTGGACTAGCGGGAGAAATAGAGACCCAGTACTTC.

This clonotype was picked up many times. This chain connects TRBV19 to TRBJ2-5, with TRBD1 identical over 11 bases. CDR1 is LNHDA, CDR2 SQIVND, per germline (reference sequence). V gave up 5 bases and J gave up 4 bases; unmatched junction bases: 3. The CDR3 is 14 amino acids. This chain's CDR3 is CASSPGTGGETQYF. In DNA, the CDR3 is TGTGCCAGTAGTCCCGGGACAGGGGGAGAGACCCAGTACTTC.

The count of this clonotype is one. The chain combines TRBV5-1 with TRBJ2-1; D is perhaps TRBD1 or TRBD2 (5 bases each). Trimming took off 3 bases at V and 5 bases at J, with 12 bases between the two ends. CDR1 and CDR2 from the germline V gene are SGHRS and YFSETQ. The CDR3 runs to 14 residues. CDR3 bases: TGCGCCAGCAGCTCCGGGACCGTGGACAATGAGCAGTTCTTC. Translation: CASSSGTVDNEQFF.